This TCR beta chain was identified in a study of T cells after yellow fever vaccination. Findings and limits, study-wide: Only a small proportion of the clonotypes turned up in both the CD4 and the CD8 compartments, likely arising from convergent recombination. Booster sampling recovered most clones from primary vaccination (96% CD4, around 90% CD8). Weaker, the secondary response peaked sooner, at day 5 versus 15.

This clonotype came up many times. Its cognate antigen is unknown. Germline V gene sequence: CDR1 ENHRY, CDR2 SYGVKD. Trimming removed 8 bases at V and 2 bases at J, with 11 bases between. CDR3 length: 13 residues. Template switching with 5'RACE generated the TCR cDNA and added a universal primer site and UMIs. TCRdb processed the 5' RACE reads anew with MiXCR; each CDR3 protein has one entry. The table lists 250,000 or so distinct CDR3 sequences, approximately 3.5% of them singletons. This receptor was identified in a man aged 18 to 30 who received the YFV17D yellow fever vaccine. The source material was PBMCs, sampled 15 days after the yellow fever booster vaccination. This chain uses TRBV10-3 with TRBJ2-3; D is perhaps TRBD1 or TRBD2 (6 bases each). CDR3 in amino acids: CAILGGPTDTQYF. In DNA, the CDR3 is TGTGCCATCCTGGGGGGCCCCACAGATACGCAGTATTTT.